Given below is one TCR beta chain in context. Its antigen is as yet unknown. Germline loops: CDR1 MNHEY, CDR2 SMNVEV (reference sequence). This CDR3 has 15 amino acids. Trimming cost V 2 bases and J 1 base, with 10 bases left between them. This sample was taken from a study of T cell responses to AZD1222 COVID-19 vaccine. Method: immunoSEQ multiplex PCR; TCRdb's copy keeps in-frame clones and lacks some. The sample lists some 120,000 clones, roughly 90% occurring once. Study results and caveats: A rise in Spike-specific TCR breadth and depth followed two AZD1222 doses. Baseline seropositivity occurred in only 5 to 7 AZD1222 recipients.

This receptor was identified in an adult in good health. The sequences come from peripheral blood, collected on day 0 of AZD1222 vaccination. The V gene is TRBV27, the J gene TRBJ2-3; D gene unclear. CDR3 in amino acids: CASSLVGEGTDTQYF. Written as DNA, the CDR3 is TGTGCCAGCAGTTTAGTGGGTGAGGGCACAGATACGCAGTATTTT.